This entry features one TCR beta chain sequence. The ends lost 6 bases at V and 6 bases at J; junction bases unmatched: 12. The V gene's germline CDR1 is SNHLY and CDR2 FYNNEI. The CDR3 has 15 residues. This sample is part of a study of graft-versus-host responses after intestinal transplantation. Method: immunoSEQ multiplex PCR; TCRdb's copy keeps in-frame clones and lacks some. The sample shows about 64,000 clones, 92% of them seen only once. The gene calls are TRBV2 and TRBJ2-7; 9 bases map to TRBD1. This receptor was identified in a human patient who received an intestinal transplant, so some T cells may come from the graft donor. The sample in question was bone marrow, obtained approximately 100 weeks after intestinal transplantation. The DNA for the CDR3 is TGTGCCAGCAGCTCAACGACAGGGGGACTGGCCGAGCAGTACTTC. Its translation: CASSSTTGGLAEQYF.